The T cell receptor beta chain under discussion was sequenced for a study of low-dose radiotherapy and immunotherapy resistance in tumors. About the research overall: Patients were on oral aspirin 300 mg taken daily for four cycles from cycle 1 day 1.

This CDR3 has 14 residues. Germline CDR1 reads SGHRS; CDR2 reads YFSETQ. Trimming took 4 bases from V and 2 from J; bases not matched to a gene: 4. Time point of the sample: after trial treatment. Treatment noted: LDRT plus nivolumab, ipilimumab, low-dose cyclophosphamide and aspirin (RACIN trial). The therapy administered to donors comprised nivolumab, ipilimumab, aspirin, low-dose cyclophosphamide and low-dose radiotherapy. Eligible patients bore advanced solid tumors devoid of tumor-infiltrating lymphocytes. Alpha and beta chains were covered, as first-strand cDNA relied on TRAV- and TRBV-specific primers. A constant-region primer paired with the V-primer adapter amplified TCRs over 20 PCR cycles. TCRdb re-called the reads through MiXCR, storing one row per CDR3 protein. The data show 30,000 to 45,000 distinct CDR3 sequences, less than 25% seen once. This clonotype was recorded many times.

The receptor comes from a female donor with ovarian cancer. This sample comprised PBMCs, obtained after low-dose radiotherapy plus immunotherapy. This chain connects TRBV5-1 to TRBJ2-3, with 7 bases identical to TRBD2. CDR3 nucleotide sequence: TGCGCCAGCAGCCGGGGACTAAACACAGATACGCAGTATTTT. This codes for CASSRGLNTDTQYF.